This TCR beta chain was profiled in a study of PD-L1 blockade in urothelial cancer. As for the study in general: Median T cell yield per blood sample was 110,000 to 150,000 cells.

The protocol was immunoSEQ multiplex PCR, while the TCRdb copy is restricted to in-frame clones and leaves out a portion. The table has approximately 34,000 clones, 84% seen once; the top ten hold around 30%. V lost 2 bases and J 8 bases, leaving 6 bases between the germline ends. The CDR3 consists of 12 residues. Germline CDR1 reads MNHNS; CDR2 reads SASEGT. This chain joins TRBV6-1 and TRBJ1-4; D unclear. The sequencing used PBMCs, collected around atezolizumab (anti-PD-L1) treatment. This TCR came from a man aged 55 to 70 with urothelial cancer. The CDR3 reads CASSERREKLFF. The CDR3 region has the DNA TGTGCCAGCAGTGAACGGAGAGAAAAACTGTTTTTT.